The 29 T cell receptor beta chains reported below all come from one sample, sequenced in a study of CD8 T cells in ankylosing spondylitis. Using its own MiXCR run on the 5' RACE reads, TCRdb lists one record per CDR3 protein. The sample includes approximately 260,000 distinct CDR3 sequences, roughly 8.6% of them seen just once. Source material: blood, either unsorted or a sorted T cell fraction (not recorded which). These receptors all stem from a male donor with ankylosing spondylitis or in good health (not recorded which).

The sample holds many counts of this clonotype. CDR3: CASRGRTQPQHF. The CDR3 nucleotides are TGTGCCAGCAGAGGGAGGACTCAGCCCCAGCATTTT. The chain combines TRBV6-2 or TRBV6-3 with TRBJ1-5; D is unresolved. In germline, CDR1 is MNHEY, CDR2 SVGEGT. The CDR3 is 12 residues long. The V gene lost 6 bases and the J gene lost 6 bases, with 9 bases spanning the gap.

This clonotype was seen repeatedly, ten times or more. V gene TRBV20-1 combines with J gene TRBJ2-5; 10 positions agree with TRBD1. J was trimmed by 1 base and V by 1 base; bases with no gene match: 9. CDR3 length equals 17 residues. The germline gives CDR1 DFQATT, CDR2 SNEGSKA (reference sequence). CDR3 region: CSARGLVTGGFQETQYF. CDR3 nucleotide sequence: TGCAGTGCTAGAGGGCTCGTGACAGGGGGCTTCCAAGAGACCCAGTACTTC.

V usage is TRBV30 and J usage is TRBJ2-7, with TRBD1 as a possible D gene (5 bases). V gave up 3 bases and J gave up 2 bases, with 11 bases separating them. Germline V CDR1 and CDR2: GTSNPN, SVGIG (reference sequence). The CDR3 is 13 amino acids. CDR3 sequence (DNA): TGTGCCTGGAGAATAGGGGATCCCTACGAGCAGTACTTC. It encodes CAWRIGDPYEQYF.

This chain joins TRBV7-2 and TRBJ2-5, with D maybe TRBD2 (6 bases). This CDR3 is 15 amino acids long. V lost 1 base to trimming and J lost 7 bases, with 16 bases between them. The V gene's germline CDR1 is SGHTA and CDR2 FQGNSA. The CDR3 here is CASSLGVVAEGTQYF. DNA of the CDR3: TGTGCCAGCAGCTTAGGGGTCGTGGCGGAGGGGACCCAGTACTTC.

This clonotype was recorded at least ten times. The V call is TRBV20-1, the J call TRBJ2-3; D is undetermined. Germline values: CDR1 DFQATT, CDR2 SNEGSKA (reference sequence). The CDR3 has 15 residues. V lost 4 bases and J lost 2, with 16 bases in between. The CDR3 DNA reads TGCAGTGCTACCCTCGGGCAGGTTATCACAGATACGCAGTATTTT. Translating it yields CSATLGQVITDTQYF.

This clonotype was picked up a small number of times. The CDR3 protein is CSAQTGGLGQPQHF. The CDR3 DNA is TGCAGTGCTCAGACCGGGGGGCTAGGCCAGCCCCAGCATTTT. The V gene is TRBV20-1, the J gene TRBJ1-5; possible D gene TRBD1, 6 bases. With 5 bases removed from V and 7 bases from J, the gap between germline ends came to 18 bases. Germline CDR1 DFQATT, CDR2 SNEGSKA (reference sequence). The CDR3 has 14 amino acids.

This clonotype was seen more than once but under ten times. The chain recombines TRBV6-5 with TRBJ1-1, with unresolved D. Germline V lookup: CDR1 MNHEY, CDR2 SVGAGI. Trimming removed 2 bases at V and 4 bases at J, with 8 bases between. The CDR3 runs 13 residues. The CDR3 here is CASSYQGPTEAFF. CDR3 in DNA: TGTGCCAGCAGTTACCAAGGGCCCACTGAAGCTTTCTTT.

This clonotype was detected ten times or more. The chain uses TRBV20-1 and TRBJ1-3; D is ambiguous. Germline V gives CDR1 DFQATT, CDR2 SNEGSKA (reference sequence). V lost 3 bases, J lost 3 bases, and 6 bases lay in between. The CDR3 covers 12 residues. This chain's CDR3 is CSASEGGNTIYF. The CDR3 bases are TGCAGTGCTAGCGAGGGTGGAAACACCATATATTTT.

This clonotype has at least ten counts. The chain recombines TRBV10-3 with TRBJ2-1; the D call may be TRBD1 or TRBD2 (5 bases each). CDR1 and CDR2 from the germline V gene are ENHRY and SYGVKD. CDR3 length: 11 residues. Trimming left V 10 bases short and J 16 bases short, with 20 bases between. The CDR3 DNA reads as TGTGCCACCCGAACCGGGACCGCTGATTTCTTC. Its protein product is CATRTGTADFF.

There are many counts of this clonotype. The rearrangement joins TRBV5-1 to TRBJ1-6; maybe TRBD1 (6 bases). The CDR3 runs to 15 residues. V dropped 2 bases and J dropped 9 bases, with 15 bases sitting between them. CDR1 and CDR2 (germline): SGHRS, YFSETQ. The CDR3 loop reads CASSLGGTSLSPLHF. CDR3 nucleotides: TGCGCCAGCAGCTTAGGTGGGACATCTCTTTCACCCCTCCACTTT.

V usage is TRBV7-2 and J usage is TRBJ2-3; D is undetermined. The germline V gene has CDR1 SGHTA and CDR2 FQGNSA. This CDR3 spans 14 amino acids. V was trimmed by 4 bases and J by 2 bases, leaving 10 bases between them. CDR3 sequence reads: CASSSVGDTDTQYF. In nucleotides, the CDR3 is TGTGCCAGCAGCTCAGTCGGTGACACAGATACGCAGTATTTT.

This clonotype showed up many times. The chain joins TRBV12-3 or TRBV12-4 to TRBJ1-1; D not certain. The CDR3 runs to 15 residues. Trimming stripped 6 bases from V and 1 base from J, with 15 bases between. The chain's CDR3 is CASRTYNAENTEAFF. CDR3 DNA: TGTGCCAGCAGGACTTACAATGCAGAGAACACTGAAGCTTTCTTT.

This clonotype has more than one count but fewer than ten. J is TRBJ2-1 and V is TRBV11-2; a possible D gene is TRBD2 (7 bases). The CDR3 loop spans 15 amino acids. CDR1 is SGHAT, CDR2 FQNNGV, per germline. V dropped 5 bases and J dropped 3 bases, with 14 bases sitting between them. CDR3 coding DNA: TGTGCCAGCAGCCCCCCGGGGGGCTACTACAATGAGCAGTTCTTC. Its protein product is CASSPPGGYYNEQFF.

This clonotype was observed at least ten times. Here the CDR3 reads CSAAPGPRIQFF. The CDR3 DNA sequence: TGCAGTGCTGCCCCGGGACCACGAATACAGTTCTTC. The chain carries TRBV20-1 and TRBJ2-1; the D call may be TRBD1 or TRBD2 (5 bases each). With 5 bases removed from V and 13 bases from J, the gap between germline ends came to 18 bases. Per the germline V gene, CDR1 is DFQATT and CDR2 is SNEGSKA (reference sequence). The CDR3 is 12 residues long.

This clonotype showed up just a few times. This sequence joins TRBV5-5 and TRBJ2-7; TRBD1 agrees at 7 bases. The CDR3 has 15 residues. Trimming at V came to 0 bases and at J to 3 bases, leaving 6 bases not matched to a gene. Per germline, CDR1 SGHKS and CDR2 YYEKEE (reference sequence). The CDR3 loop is CASSLGQGLDYEQYF. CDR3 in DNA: TGTGCCAGCAGCTTGGGACAGGGATTGGACTACGAGCAGTACTTC.

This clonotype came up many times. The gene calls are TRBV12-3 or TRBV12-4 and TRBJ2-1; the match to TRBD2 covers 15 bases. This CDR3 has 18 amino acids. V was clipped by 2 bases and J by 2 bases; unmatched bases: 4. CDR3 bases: TGTGCCAGCAGTTTACGGACTAGCGGGAGGGCCACCTACAATGAGCAGTTCTTC. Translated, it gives CASSLRTSGRATYNEQFF.

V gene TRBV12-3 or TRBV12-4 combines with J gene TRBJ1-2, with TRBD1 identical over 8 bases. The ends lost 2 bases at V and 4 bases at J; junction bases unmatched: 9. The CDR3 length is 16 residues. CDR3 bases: TGTGCCAGCAGTTTAACCCTCCGCACAGGGGGCTATGGCTACACCTTC. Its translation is CASSLTLRTGGYGYTF.

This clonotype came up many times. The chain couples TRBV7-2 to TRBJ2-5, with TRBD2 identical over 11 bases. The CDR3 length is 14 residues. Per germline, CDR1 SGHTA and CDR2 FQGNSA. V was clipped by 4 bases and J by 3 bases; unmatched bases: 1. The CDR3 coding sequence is TGTGCCAGCAGCTCGGGACTAGCGGAAGAGACCCAGTACTTC. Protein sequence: CASSSGLAEETQYF.

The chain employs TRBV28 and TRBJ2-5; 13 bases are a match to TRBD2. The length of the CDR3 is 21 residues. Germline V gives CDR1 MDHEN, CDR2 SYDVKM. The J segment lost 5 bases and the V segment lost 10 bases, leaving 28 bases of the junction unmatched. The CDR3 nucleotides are TGTGCCATGGGTCCCTTGCTCCTCTGCAGGACTAGCGGGAGCGTCCGGGAGACCCAGTACTTC. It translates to CAMGPLLLCRTSGSVRETQYF.

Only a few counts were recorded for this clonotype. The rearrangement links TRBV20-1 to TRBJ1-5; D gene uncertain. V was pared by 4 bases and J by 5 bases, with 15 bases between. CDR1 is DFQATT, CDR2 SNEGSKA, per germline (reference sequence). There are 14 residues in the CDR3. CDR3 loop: CSAKTTRSDQPQHF. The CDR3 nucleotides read TGCAGTGCTAAGACCACCCGAAGCGATCAGCCCCAGCATTTT.

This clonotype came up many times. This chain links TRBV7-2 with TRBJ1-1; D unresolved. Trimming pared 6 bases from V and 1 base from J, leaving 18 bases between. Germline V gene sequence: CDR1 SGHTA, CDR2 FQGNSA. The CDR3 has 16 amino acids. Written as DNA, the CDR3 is TGTGCCAGCAGTCACCCCCAGAATAGGAGGAACACTGAAGCTTTCTTT. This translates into CASSHPQNRRNTEAFF.

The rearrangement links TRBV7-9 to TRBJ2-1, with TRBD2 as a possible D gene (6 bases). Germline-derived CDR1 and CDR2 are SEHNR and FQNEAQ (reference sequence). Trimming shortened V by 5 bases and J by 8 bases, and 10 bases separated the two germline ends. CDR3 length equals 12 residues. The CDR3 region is CASSRAGHEQFF. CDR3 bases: TGTGCCAGCAGCCGAGCGGGCCATGAGCAGTTCTTC.

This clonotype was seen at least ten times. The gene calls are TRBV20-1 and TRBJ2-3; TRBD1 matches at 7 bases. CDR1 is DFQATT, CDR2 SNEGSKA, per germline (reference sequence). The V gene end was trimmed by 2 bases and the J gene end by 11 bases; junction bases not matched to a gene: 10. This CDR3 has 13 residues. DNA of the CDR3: TGCAGTGCTAGATCAGGGGGACCTGAGGTGCAGTATTTT. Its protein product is CSARSGGPEVQYF.

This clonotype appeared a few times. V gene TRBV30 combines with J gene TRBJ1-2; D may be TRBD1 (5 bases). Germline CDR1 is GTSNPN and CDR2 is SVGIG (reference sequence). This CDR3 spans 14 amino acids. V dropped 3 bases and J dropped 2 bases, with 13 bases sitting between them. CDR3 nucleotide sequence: TGTGCCTGGAGGTTCCCCGGGGGAAACTATGGCTACACCTTC. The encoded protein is CAWRFPGGNYGYTF.

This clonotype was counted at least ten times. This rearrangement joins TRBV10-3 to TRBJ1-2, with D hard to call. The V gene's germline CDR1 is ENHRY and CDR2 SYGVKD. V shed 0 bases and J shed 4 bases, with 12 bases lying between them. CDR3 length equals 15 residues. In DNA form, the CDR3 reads TGTGCCATCAGTGAGTCGGGAGGGTTCAGCTATGGCTACACCTTC. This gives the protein CAISESGGFSYGYTF.

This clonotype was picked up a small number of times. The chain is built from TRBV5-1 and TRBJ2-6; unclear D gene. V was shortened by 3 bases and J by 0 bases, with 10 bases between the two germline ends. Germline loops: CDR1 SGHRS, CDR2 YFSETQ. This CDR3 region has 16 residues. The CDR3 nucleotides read TGCGCCAGCAGCTCAAGGACCAGCTCTGGGGCCAACGTCCTGACTTTC. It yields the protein CASSSRTSSGANVLTF.

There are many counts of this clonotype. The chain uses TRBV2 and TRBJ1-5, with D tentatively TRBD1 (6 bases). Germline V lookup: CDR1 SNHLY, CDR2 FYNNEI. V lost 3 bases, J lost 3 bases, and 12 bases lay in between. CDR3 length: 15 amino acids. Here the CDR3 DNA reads TGTGCCAGCAGTGACCCTGGACAGATCAATCAGCCCCAGCATTTT. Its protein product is CASSDPGQINQPQHF.

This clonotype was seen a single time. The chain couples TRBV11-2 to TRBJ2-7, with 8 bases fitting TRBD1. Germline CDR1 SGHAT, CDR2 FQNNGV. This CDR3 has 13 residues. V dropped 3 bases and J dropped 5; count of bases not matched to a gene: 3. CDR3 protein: CASSFDRGHEQYF. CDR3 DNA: TGTGCCAGCAGCTTCGACAGGGGCCACGAGCAGTACTTC.

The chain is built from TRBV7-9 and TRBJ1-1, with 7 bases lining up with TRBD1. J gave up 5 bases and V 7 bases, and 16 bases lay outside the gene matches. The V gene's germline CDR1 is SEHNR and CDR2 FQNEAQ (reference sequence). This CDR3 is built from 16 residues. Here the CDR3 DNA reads TGTGCCAGCACCCCAGGGGGACCCCCTAGGGGAACTGAAGCTTTCTTT. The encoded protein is CASTPGGPPRGTEAFF.